Many counts were recorded for the clone carrying this TCR beta chain. Its specificity is unknown. J was trimmed by 4 bases and V by 4 bases; bases with no gene match: 8. This CDR3 region has 15 residues. The germline gives CDR1 MNHEY, CDR2 SVGEGT. This record belongs to a study of CD8 T cells in ankylosing spondylitis. Study observations and caveats: Seven or eight highly homologous variants formed a TCR beta motif that appeared characteristic of ankylosing spondylitis blood. Past studies reported some motif variants in reactive arthritis synovial fluid and blood. Matched ankylosing spondylitis synovial fluid reportedly contained a significantly enriched population of disease-linked clones.

Quantitative barcoded 5'-RACE was used to prepare TCR beta libraries. TCRdb independently ran MiXCR on the 5' RACE reads; one entry per CDR3 protein. The sample has 800,000 to 900,000 distinct CDR3 sequences, about 11% seen once. This clonotype was sampled from a male donor with ankylosing spondylitis. The sequenced sample was blood, either unsorted or a sorted T cell fraction (not recorded which). The chain joins TRBV6-2 or TRBV6-3 to TRBJ2-5; TRBD2 matches at 8 bases. Here the CDR3 DNA reads TGTGCCAGCAGTTCAGGAGCGGGAGTAGCAGAGACCCAGTACTTC. Its protein product is CASSSGAGVAETQYF.